Shown below are 21 T cell receptor beta chains from a single sample sequenced in a study of blood T cell repertoires in COVID-19. This table comes from immunoSEQ multiplex PCR, and its TCRdb copy is limited to in-frame clones, with some not included. This sample has about 21,000 clones, with 82% found just once. The sample comprised peripheral blood. The receptors stem from a human donor in a cohort sampled during active COVID-19.

The rearrangement uses TRBV11-2 and TRBJ2-5; TRBD2 aligns across 16 bases. The germline V gene has CDR1 SGHAT and CDR2 FQNNGV. V dropped 5 bases and J dropped 5; count of bases not matched to a gene: 14. The CDR3 consists of 19 residues. CDR3 loop: CASSVQMGLAGGRRETQYF. CDR3 nucleotides: TGTGCCAGCAGCGTCCAGATGGGACTAGCGGGAGGGAGGAGGGAGACCCAGTACTTC.

The CDR3 nucleotides are TGTGCCAGCAGCGCCGGACTAGCGGGAAGGGAGCAGTTCTTC. Encoded protein: CASSAGLAGREQFF. The chain is built from TRBV5-5 and TRBJ2-1, with 12 bases lining up with TRBD2. This CDR3 is built from 14 residues. The V gene end was trimmed by 4 bases and the J gene end by 10 bases; junction bases not matched to a gene: 6. Germline V gene sequence: CDR1 SGHKS, CDR2 YYEKEE (reference sequence).

The chain employs TRBV11-1 and TRBJ2-1; TRBD2 agrees at 13 bases. This CDR3 is 16 amino acids long. After removal of 5 bases from V and 4 bases from J, the junction contained 5 bases not matched to a gene. Looked up from germline, CDR1 is SGHAT and CDR2 is FQDESV (reference sequence). The CDR3 sequence: CASSPRTSGGYNEQFF. The CDR3 bases are TGTGCCAGCAGCCCACGGACTAGCGGGGGATACAATGAGCAGTTCTTC.

This sequence joins TRBV15 and TRBJ2-7, with a tentative D call TRBD1 (5 bases). The CDR3 loop spans 15 amino acids. Trimming removed 3 bases from V and 2 bases from J, with 14 bases in between. Germline values: CDR1 LNHNV, CDR2 YYDKDF (reference sequence). The CDR3 DNA is TGTGCCACCAGCAGGACAGAGTACCTTGCCTACGAGCAGTACTTC. Its protein is CATSRTEYLAYEQYF.

The rearrangement links TRBV28 to TRBJ2-7, with 10 bases aligning to TRBD2. V shed 4 bases and J 4 bases; nucleotides not matched to a gene: 7. The germline CDR1 and CDR2 sequences are MDHEN and SYDVKM. The CDR3 extends over 15 amino acids. CDR3 loop: CASSSNGLADYEQYF. CDR3 bases: TGTGCCAGCAGTTCGAACGGACTAGCGGATTACGAGCAGTACTTC.

The table lists this clone with a count of one. The chain combines TRBV5-4 with TRBJ2-5; TRBD1 might be the D (5 bases). This CDR3 has 14 residues. Germline V gene lookup returns CDR1 SGHNT and CDR2 YYREEE (reference sequence). Trimming removed 4 bases from V and 0 bases from J, with 10 bases in between. The CDR3 loop is CASSPDTYQETQYF. CDR3 DNA: TGTGCCAGCAGCCCGGACACGTACCAAGAGACCCAGTACTTC. Variable domain in full (rest from reference TRBV5-4 and TRBJ2-5): ETGVTQSPTHLIKTRGQQVTLRCSSQSGHNTVSWYQQALGQGPQFIFQYYREEENGRGNFPPRFSGLQFPNYSSELNVNALELDDSALYLCASSPDTYQETQYFGPGTRLLVL.

The V and J genes are TRBV6-6 and TRBJ2-7; 7 bases agree with TRBD1. Germline V CDR1 and CDR2: MNHNY, SVGAGI (reference sequence). V lost 5 bases to trimming and J lost 4 bases; unmatched junction nucleotides: 8. CDR3 size: 14 residues. The CDR3 here is CASSTDRVTYEQYF. The CDR3, as DNA: TGTGCCAGCAGTACTGACAGGGTAACTTACGAGCAGTACTTC.

The chain has TRBV6-4 and TRBJ2-1; 10 bases match TRBD2. The CDR3 contains 15 residues. The V segment lost 6 bases and the J segment 6 bases; nucleotides outside the gene matches: 8. CDR1 and CDR2 (germline): MRHNA, SNTAGT. The CDR3 is CASSRLAGEGNEQFF. In DNA, the CDR3 is TGTGCCAGCAGCCGGCTAGCGGGAGAGGGCAATGAGCAGTTCTTC.

A few counts support this clone. The chain is built from TRBV12-3 or TRBV12-4 and TRBJ1-2, with a possible D match to TRBD1 (6 bases). V was clipped by 6 bases and J by 4 bases, with 12 bases between them. The CDR3 covers 13 residues. This CDR3 is CASRPGHLYGYTF. As DNA, the CDR3 is TGTGCCAGCAGGCCGGGACACCTCTATGGCTACACCTTC.

This chain connects TRBV7-9 to TRBJ2-3; D is perhaps TRBD1 (6 bases). The CDR3 has 12 residues. V lost 6 bases and J 7 bases, leaving 11 bases between the germline ends. Germline V lookup: CDR1 SEHNR, CDR2 FQNEAQ (reference sequence). In DNA, the CDR3 is TGTGCCAGCAGTCAAGACAGGTATACGCAGTATTTT. This gives the protein CASSQDRYTQYF.

This clone was seen a single time. This chain connects TRBV9 to TRBJ2-1; weak D call: TRBD1 (6 bases). V dropped 3 bases and J dropped 5 bases, with 15 bases sitting between them. The length of the CDR3 is 15 residues. The germline gives CDR1 SGDLS, CDR2 YYNGEE. CDR3 DNA: TGTGCCAGCAGCGCCCAGGGGCATGAGGACAATGAGCAGTTCTTC. Its translation: CASSAQGHEDNEQFF.

The rearrangement joins TRBV7-9 to TRBJ1-3, with unresolved D. The germline CDR1 and CDR2 sequences are SEHNR and FQNEAQ (reference sequence). The germline V and J ends were trimmed by 1 base and 0 bases, with 10 bases remaining between them. This CDR3 region has 16 residues. Written as DNA, the CDR3 is TGTGCCAGCAGCTTAGGATACACTAGCTCTGGAAACACCATATATTTT. Protein sequence: CASSLGYTSSGNTIYF.

The J gene is TRBJ1-3, the V gene TRBV10-3; D is ambiguous. With 6 bases removed from V and 3 bases from J, the gap between germline ends came to 9 bases. From germline, CDR1 is ENHRY and CDR2 SYGVKD. The length of the CDR3 is 13 residues. CDR3 protein: CAIRQALGNTIYF. Written as DNA, the CDR3 is TGTGCCATCAGGCAGGCTCTTGGAAACACCATATATTTT.

The V gene is TRBV10-3, the J gene TRBJ2-7; D may be TRBD2 (5 bases). The CDR3 runs to 12 residues. V dropped 8 bases and J dropped 3 bases, with 11 bases sitting between them. Germline CDR1 ENHRY, CDR2 SYGVKD. CDR3 sequence: CAILSGNYEQYF. CDR3 nucleotides: TGTGCCATCCTCTCGGGGAACTACGAGCAGTACTTC.

The genes are TRBV7-8 and TRBJ2-4; perhaps TRBD2 as D (5 bases). From germline, CDR1 is SGHVS and CDR2 FQNEAQ. Trimming left V 2 bases short and J 7 bases short, with 9 bases between. The CDR3 consists of 13 residues. CDR3 in amino acids: CASSLREENIQYF. The CDR3 DNA is TGTGCCAGCAGCTTACGGGAAGAGAACATTCAGTACTTC.

The V gene is TRBV18, the J gene TRBJ2-1; 12 nucleotides align to TRBD2. CDR1 KGHSH and CDR2 LQKENI come from the germline V gene. CDR3 length equals 24 residues. Trimming took 0 bases from V and 0 from J; bases not matched to a gene: 21. CDR3 coding DNA: TGTGCCAGCTCACCACCTGTAGGGACTAGCGGGTTAGTAAACCTTGGGAGCTCCTACAATGAGCAGTTCTTC. Encoded protein: CASSPPVGTSGLVNLGSSYNEQFF.

V usage is TRBV6-4 and J usage is TRBJ2-1; the D gene is possibly TRBD2 (6 bases). CDR3 length: 15 residues. Germline loops: CDR1 MRHNA, CDR2 SNTAGT. V lost 0 bases to trimming and J lost 2 bases, with 8 bases between them. In nucleotides, the CDR3 is TGTGCCAGCAGTGACTCGGCGGGACCCTACAATGAGCAGTTCTTC. This sequence encodes CASSDSAGPYNEQFF.

The chain has TRBV6-1 and TRBJ2-6; possibly TRBD1 for D (5 bases). V lost 4 bases and J lost 1, with 11 bases in between. The V gene's germline CDR1 is MNHNS and CDR2 SASEGT. The CDR3 covers 16 residues. CDR3 sequence reads: CASSGPAGSGANVLTF. The CDR3 DNA reads as TGTGCCAGCAGTGGGCCCGCAGGGTCTGGGGCCAACGTCCTGACTTTC.

V and J are TRBV1 and TRBJ2-5; no DNA check was done on the table's D call, TRBD1. TRBV1 is flagged as a pseudogene. CDR3 length equals 20 residues. Here the CDR3 reads CTSRGSDRAPSSRTQETQYF. DNA for the CDR3: TGCACCAGCAGGGGATCGGACCGGGCCCCATCATCGAGGACACAAGAGACCCAGTACTTC.

This clone was counted only a few times. This chain joins TRBV7-6 and TRBJ2-7, with 7 bases lining up with TRBD2. V lost 6 bases, J lost 6 bases, and 14 bases stayed unmatched. This CDR3 is 15 amino acids long. Germline values: CDR1 SGHVS, CDR2 FNYEAQ. CDR3 protein: CASRNRAGVNCEQYF. The DNA of the CDR3 is TGTGCCAGCAGGAATCGCGCGGGAGTAAATTGCGAGCAGTACTTC.

The count of this clone is one. The V call is TRBV7-6, the J call TRBJ1-6, with D hard to call. The V and J ends lost 1 base and 8 bases respectively, with 6 bases between them. Per the germline V gene, CDR1 is SGHVS and CDR2 is FNYEAQ. The length of the CDR3 is 13 residues. CDR3 sequence reads: CASSLEYYSPLHF. The CDR3 DNA reads TGTGCCAGCAGCTTAGAGTACTATTCACCCCTCCACTTT.